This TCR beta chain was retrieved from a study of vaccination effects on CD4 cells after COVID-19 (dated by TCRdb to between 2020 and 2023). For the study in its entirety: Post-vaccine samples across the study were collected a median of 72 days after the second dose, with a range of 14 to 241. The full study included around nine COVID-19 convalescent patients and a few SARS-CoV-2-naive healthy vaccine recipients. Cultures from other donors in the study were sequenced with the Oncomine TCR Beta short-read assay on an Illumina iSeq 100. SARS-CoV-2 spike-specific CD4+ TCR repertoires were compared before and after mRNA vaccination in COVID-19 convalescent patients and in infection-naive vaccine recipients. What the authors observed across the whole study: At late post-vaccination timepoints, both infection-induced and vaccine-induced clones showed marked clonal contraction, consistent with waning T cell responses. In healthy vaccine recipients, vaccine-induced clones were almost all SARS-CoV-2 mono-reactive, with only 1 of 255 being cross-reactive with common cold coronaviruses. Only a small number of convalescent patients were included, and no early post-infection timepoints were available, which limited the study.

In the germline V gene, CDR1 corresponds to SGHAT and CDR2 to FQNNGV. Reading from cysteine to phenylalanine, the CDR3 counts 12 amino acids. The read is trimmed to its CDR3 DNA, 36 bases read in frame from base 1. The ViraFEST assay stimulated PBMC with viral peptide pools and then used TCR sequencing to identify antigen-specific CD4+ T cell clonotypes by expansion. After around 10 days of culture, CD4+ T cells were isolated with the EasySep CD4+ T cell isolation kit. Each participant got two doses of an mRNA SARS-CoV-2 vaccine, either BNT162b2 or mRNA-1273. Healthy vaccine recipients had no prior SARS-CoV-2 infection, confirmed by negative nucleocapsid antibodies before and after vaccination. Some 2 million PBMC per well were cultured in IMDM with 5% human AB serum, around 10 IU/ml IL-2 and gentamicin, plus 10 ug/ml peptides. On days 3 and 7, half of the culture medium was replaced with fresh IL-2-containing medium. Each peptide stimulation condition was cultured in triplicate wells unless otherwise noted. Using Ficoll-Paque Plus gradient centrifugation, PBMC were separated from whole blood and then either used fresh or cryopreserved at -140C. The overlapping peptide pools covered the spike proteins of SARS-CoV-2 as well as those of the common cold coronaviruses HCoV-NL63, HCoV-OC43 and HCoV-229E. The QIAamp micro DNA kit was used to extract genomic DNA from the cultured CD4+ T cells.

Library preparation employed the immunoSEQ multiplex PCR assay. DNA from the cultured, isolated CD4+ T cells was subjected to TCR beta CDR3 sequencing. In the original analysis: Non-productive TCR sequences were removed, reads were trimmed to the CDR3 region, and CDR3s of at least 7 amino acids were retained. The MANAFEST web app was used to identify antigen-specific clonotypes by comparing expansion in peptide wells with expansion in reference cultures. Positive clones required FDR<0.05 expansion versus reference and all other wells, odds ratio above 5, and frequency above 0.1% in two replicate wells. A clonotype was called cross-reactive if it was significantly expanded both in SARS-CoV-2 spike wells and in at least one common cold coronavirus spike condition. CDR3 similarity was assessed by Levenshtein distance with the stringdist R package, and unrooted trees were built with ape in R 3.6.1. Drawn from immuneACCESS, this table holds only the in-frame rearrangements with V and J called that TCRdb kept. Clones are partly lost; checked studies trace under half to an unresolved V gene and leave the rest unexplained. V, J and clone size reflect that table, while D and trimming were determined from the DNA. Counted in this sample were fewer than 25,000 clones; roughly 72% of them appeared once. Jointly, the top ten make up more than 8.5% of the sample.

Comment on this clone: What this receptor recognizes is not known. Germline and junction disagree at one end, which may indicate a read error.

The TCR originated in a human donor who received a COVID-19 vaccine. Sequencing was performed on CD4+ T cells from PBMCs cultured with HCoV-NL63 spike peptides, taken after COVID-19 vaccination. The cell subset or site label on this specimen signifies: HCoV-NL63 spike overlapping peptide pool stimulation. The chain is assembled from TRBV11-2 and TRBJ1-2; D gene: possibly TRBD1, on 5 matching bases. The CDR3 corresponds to CASSVDRDGYTF. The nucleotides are TGTGCCAGCAGCGTAGACAGAGATGGCTACACCTTC.